This T cell receptor beta chain emerged from a study of CD8 T cells in ankylosing spondylitis (dated by TCRdb to about 2017). Turning to the overall study: To find TCR variants linked to disease, the study profiled T cell receptor beta repertoires in ankylosing spondylitis patients and healthy donors. The whole study cohort included 108 healthy donors and around 24 ankylosing spondylitis patients. Peripheral blood samples were taken, and synovial fluid was additionally collected from ankylosing spondylitis patients.

Comment on this clonotype: No antigen is known for it. No base quality values were provided; no much bigger clone lies one nucleotide off.

The CDR3 holds 15 amino acids from the cysteine to the phenylalanine. The kept DNA is CDR3 alone, 45 bases in frame from the first base. For CDR1 and CDR2, the germline V gene lists MGHRA and YSYEKL. V lost 4 bases and J lost 4 bases, and the count of bases not matched to a germline gene is 6. What the study reported, not specific to this receptor: In peripheral blood, the disease-linked clones were found at relatively low frequencies and had a CD8+ phenotype. Some TCR beta motif variants had previously been reported in synovial fluid and blood of reactive arthritis patients, which suggested common disease-initiation mechanisms. Blood from ankylosing spondylitis patients appeared to be characterized by a TCR beta motif made up of under ten highly homologous amino acid variants. Significant enrichment of the disease-linked clones was reported in matched synovial fluid samples from ankylosing spondylitis patients.

The instrument given in TCRdb is Illumina HiSeq 2500. Quantitative 5'-RACE with molecular barcodes was the method used to prepare the TCR beta libraries. For the original study's pipeline: A new computational method based on a probabilistic model of VDJ rearrangement was used to identify disease-linked TCR variants. TCRdb reanalyzed the raw reads on its own, using fastp at Q25 for trimming and MiXCR for clone calling, and kept in-frame beta chains. Each entry is one CDR3 protein sequence, shown with its most common DNA and genes. It is TCRdb's table, rather than the study itself, that gives the V and J calls and clone size. Across this sample there are under 450,000 distinct CDR3 sequences, with roughly 20% seen only once. The leading ten clones occupy around 12% of the sample.

Source material: blood, either unsorted or a sorted T cell fraction (not recorded which). The chain was built from TRBV4-1 and TRBJ2-3; TRBD1 aligns with 9 central bases. The sequence came from a male donor with ankylosing spondylitis or in good health (not recorded which). In nucleotides, the sequence is TGCGCCAGCAGCCCCGGACAGGGGCAGGCAGATACGCAGTATTTT. Translated, this gives CASSPGQGQADTQYF.